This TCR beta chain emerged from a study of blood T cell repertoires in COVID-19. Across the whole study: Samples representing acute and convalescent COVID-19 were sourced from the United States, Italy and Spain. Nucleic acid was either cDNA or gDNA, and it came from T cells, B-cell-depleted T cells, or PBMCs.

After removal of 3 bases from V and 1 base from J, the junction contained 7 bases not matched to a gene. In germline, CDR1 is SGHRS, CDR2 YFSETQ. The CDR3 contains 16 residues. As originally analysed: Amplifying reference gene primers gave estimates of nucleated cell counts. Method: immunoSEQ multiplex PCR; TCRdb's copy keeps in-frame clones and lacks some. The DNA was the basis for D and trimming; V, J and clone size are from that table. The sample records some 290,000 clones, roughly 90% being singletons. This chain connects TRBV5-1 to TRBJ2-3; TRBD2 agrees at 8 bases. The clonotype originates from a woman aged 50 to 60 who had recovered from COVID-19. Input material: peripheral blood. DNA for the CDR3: TGCGCCAGCAGCTCCCGGACTAGCCCTGGCACAGATACGCAGTATTTT. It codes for CASSSRTSPGTDTQYF.